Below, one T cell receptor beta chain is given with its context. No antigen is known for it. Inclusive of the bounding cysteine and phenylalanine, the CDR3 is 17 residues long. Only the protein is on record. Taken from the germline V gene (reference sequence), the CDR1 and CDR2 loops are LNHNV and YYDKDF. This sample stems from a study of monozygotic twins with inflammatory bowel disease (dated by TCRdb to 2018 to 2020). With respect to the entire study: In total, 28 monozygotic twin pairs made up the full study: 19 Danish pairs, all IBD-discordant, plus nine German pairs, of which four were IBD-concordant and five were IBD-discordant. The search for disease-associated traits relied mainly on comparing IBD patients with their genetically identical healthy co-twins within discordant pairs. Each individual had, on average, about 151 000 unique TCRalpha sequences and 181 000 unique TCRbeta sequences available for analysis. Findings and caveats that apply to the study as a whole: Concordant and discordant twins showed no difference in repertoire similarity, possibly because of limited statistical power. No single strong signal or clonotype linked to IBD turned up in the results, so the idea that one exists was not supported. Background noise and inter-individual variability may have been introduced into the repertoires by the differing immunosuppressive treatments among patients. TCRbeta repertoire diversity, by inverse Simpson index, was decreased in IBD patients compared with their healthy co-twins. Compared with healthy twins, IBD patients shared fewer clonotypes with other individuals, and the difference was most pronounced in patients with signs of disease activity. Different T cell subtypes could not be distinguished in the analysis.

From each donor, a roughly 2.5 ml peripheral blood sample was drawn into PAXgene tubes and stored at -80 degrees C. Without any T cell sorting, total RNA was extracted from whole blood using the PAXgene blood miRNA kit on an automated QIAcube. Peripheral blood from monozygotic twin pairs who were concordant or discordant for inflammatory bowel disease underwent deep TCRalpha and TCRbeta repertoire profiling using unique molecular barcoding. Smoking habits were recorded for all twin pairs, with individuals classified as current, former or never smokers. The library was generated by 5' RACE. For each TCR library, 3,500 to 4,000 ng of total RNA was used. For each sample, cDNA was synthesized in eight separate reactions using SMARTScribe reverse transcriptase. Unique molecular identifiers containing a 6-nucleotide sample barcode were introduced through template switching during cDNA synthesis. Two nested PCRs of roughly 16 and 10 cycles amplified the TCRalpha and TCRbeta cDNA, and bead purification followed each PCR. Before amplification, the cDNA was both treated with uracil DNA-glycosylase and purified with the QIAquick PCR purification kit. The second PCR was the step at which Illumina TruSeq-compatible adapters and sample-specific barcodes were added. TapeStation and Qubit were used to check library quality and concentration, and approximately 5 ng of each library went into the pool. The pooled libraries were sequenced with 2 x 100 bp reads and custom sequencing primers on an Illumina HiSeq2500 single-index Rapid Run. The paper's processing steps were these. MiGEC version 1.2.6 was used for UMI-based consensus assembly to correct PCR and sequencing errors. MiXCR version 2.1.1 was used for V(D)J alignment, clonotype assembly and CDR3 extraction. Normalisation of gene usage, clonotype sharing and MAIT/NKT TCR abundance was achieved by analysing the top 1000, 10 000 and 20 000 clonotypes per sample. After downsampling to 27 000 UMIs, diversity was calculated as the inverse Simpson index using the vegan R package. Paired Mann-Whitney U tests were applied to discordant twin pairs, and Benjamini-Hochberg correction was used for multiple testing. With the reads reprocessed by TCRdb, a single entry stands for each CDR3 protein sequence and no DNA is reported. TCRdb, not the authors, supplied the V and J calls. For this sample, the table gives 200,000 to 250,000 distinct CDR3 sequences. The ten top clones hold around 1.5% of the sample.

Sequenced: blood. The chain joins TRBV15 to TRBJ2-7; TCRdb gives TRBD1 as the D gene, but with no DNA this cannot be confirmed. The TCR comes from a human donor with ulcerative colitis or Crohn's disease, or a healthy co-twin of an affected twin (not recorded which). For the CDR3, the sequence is CATSRDGTDQASYEQYF.